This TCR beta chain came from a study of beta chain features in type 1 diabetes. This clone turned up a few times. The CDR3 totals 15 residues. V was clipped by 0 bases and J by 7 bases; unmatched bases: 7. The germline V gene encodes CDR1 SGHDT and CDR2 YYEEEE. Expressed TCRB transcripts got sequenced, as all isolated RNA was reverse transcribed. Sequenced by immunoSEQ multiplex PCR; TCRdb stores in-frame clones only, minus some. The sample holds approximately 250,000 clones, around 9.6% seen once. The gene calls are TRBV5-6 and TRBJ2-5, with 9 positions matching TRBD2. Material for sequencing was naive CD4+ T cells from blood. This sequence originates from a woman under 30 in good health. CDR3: CASSLDSRGGLTQYF. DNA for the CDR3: TGTGCCAGCAGCTTGGATTCGCGGGGGGGGCTGACCCAGTACTTC.